Shown below are 7 T cell receptor beta chains from a single sample sequenced in a study of blood T cell repertoires in COVID-19. Clones were sequenced by immunoSEQ multiplex PCR, and TCRdb holds only the in-frame ones, with some missing. The data show around 100,000 clones, about 89% seen once. Sequenced material: peripheral blood. The receptors here all came from a woman in her twenties or thirties with acute or convalescent COVID-19.

The CDR3 spells CSASPGTSAYPSYNEQFF. The CDR3 bases are TGCAGTGCTAGTCCCGGGACTAGCGCTTACCCCTCCTACAATGAGCAGTTCTTC. This rearrangement joins TRBV20-1 to TRBJ2-1; 10 nucleotides align to TRBD2. The ends lost 3 bases at V and 0 bases at J; junction bases unmatched: 11. CDR1 and CDR2 (germline): DFQATT, SNEGSKA (reference sequence). CDR3 size: 18 residues.

There are a few counts of this clone. The chain links TRBV10-3 to TRBJ2-7; 10 bases map to TRBD2. The CDR3 totals 14 residues. Germline V gene lookup returns CDR1 ENHRY and CDR2 SYGVKD. V lost 6 bases and J lost 4; bases outside the gene matches: 6. The DNA of the CDR3 is TGTGCCATCAGCCTGACTAGCGGGCGGTACGAGCAGTACTTC. It specifies CAISLTSGRYEQYF.

The chain has TRBV30 and TRBJ1-6; D not certain. The CDR3 sequence is 12 residues long. With 1 base removed from V and 7 bases from J, the gap between germline ends came to 5 bases. Germline V gene sequence: CDR1 GTSNPN, CDR2 SVGIG (reference sequence). Written as DNA, the CDR3 is TGTGCCTGGAGTGGAGGGAATTCACCCCTCCACTTT. Translated: CAWSGGNSPLHF.

The table lists this clone with a few counts. The chain combines TRBV11-2 with TRBJ1-2; D is unclear. The CDR3 is 16 residues long. With 2 bases removed from V and 5 bases from J, the gap between germline ends came to 18 bases. CDR1 is SGHAT, CDR2 FQNNGV, per germline. In nucleotides, the CDR3 is TGTGCCAGCAGCTTACAGGAGGCGACTTATGGGTATGGCTACACCTTC. Its translation: CASSLQEATYGYGYTF.

V and J are TRBV28 and TRBJ1-2, with 8 bases that match TRBD1. The V segment lost 2 bases and the J segment 6 bases; nucleotides outside the gene matches: 5. The CDR3 length is 14 residues. Looked up from germline, CDR1 is MDHEN and CDR2 is SYDVKM. The CDR3, as DNA: TGTGCCAGCAGTTTAGACAGGGGCTTAAATGGCTACACCTTC. Residues: CASSLDRGLNGYTF.

Comment on this clone: The sample carries other DNA sequences with the same CDR3. V usage is TRBV5-1 and J usage is TRBJ1-1; a possible D gene is TRBD1 (5 bases). CDR1 and CDR2 (germline): SGHRS, YFSETQ. Trimming took off 5 bases at V and 1 base at J, with 12 bases between the two ends. The CDR3 totals 14 residues. In nucleotides, the CDR3 is TGCGCCAGCAGTCTAGGCAGGGCGAACACTGAAGCTTTCTTT. It is translated as CASSLGRANTEAFF.

The chain has TRBV7-3 and TRBJ2-1; 10 bases map to TRBD2. There are 15 residues in the CDR3. V trimming: 5 bases; J trimming: 5 bases; junction bases outside the gene matches: 6. Germline V gene lookup returns CDR1 SGHTA and CDR2 FQGTGA. CDR3 DNA: TGTGCCAGCAGCGTACTAGCGGGGTACGACAATGAGCAGTTCTTC. Encoded protein: CASSVLAGYDNEQFF. Combining the CDR3 with reference TRBV7-3 and TRBJ2-1 gives the whole variable domain GAGVSQTPSNKVTEKGKYVELRCDPISGHTALYWYRQSLGQGPEFLIYFQGTGAADDSGLPNDRFFAVRPEGSVSTLKIQRTERGDSAVYLCASSVLAGYDNEQFFGPGTRLTVL.